The rows below give T cell receptor beta chains drawn from one sample of a study of STAT5B mutations in CD4+ large granular lymphocyte leukemia. The table came from immunoSEQ multiplex PCR; TCRdb's copy has only in-frame clones and leaves some out. The top ten hold approximately 0.6% of the sample, which has 35,000 to 40,000 clones, about four fifths seen once. Source material: CD4+ T cells from blood buffy coats. These receptors all stem from a human donor in good health. Each CDR3 is given with its conserved first and last residue. Each record gives: J gene, CDR3 length, V gene, D gene, clone size, CDR3 protein, CDR3 DNA. A D gene is named only where the DNA matches it firmly. Clone sizes are given selectively: once, few, many, or a class where the clone is expanded.

TRBJ1-2,15,TRBV7-9,.,.,CASSLLRNLNYGYTF,TGTGCCAGCAGCTTACTACGGAACCTTAACTATGGCTACACCTTC
TRBJ2-7,13,TRBV9,.,.,CASSEGGPYEQYF,TGTGCCAGCAGCGAGGGGGGCCCCTACGAGCAGTACTTC
TRBJ2-3,14,TRBV7-2,TRBD2,.,CASSMSGGTDTQYF,TGTGCCAGCAGCATGAGCGGGGGCACAGATACGCAGTATTTT
TRBJ2-3,16,TRBV7-2,.,.,CASSKIGDGHTDTQYF,TGTGCCAGCAGCAAAATAGGGGATGGGCACACAGATACGCAGTATTTT
TRBJ2-2,14,TRBV15,.,few,CATSRDRGSGELFF,TGTGCCACCAGCAGAGATAGGGGGAGCGGGGAGCTGTTTTTT
TRBJ1-5,15,TRBV4-2,.,.,CASSQDSGSDQPQHF,TGTGCCAGCAGCCAAGATTCAGGGTCCGATCAGCCCCAGCATTTT
TRBJ2-7,17,TRBV7-2,TRBD2,.,CASSLGVPAGFTYEQYF,TGTGCCAGCAGCTTAGGGGTGCCAGCGGGATTTACCTACGAGCAGTACTTC
TRBJ2-7,14,TRBV19,TRBD1,.,CASSNPGQGLEQYF,TGTGCCAGTAGTAATCCGGGACAGGGTCTAGAGCAGTACTTC
TRBJ1-5,12,TRBV27,.,.,CASTTVGQPQHF,TGTGCCAGCACCACAGTAGGGCAGCCCCAGCATTTT
TRBJ2-5,13,TRBV19,.,.,CASSIGIQETQYF,TGTGCCAGTAGTATTGGGATCCAAGAGACCCAGTACTTC
TRBJ2-3,17,TRBV4-1,TRBD2,.,CASSRDKAGGVADTQYF,TGCGCCAGCAGCCGAGATAAAGCGGGGGGGGTGGCAGATACGCAGTATTTT
TRBJ1-5,15,TRBV5-1,.,.,CASSLLGNSNQPQHF,TGCGCCAGCAGCTTGCTGGGCAATAGCAATCAGCCCCAGCATTTT
TRBJ1-1,14,TRBV9,.,once,CASSVGGFATEAFF,TGTGCCAGCAGCGTAGGAGGGTTTGCCACTGAAGCTTTCTTT
TRBJ2-2,15,TRBV18,.,.,CASSPLTYHSRRLFF,TGTGCCAGCTCACCCCTCACTTACCATAGCCGGAGGCTGTTTTTT
TRBJ2-3,13,TRBV27,TRBD1,once,CASSRTGEDTQYF,TGTGCCAGCAGTAGAACAGGGGAAGATACGCAGTATTTT
TRBJ1-2,12,TRBV2,TRBD1,.,CASISQGNGYTF,TGTGCCAGCATCTCACAGGGGAATGGCTACACCTTC
TRBJ2-2,12,TRBV29-1,.,.,CSVRLVSGELFF,TGCAGCGTAAGACTAGTTTCCGGGGAGCTGTTTTTT
TRBJ2-7,15,TRBV18,TRBD1,once,CASSPGQGNFYEQYF,TGTGCCAGCTCACCCGGACAGGGGAATTTCTACGAGCAGTACTTC
TRBJ1-2,13,TRBV6-6,.,.,CASKFDQGYGYTF,TGTGCCAGCAAATTCGACCAGGGTTATGGCTACACCTTC
TRBJ2-1,18,TRBV27,.,.,CASSLGTATGTPHNEQFF,TGTGCCAGCAGTTTGGGCACAGCGACCGGGACCCCTCACAATGAGCAGTTCTTC
TRBJ2-5,13,TRBV7-3,.,.,CASSLGTEETQYF,TGTGCCAGCAGCTTAGGGACGGAAGAGACCCAGTACTTC
TRBJ1-1,15,TRBV5-1,.,.,CASSLDGYMNTEAFF,TGCGCCAGCAGCTTGGACGGCTACATGAACACTGAAGCTTTCTTT
TRBJ1-5,14,TRBV14,.,.,CASSPTASNQPQHF,TGTGCCAGCAGCCCCACAGCTAGCAATCAGCCCCAGCATTTT
TRBJ1-1,16,TRBV6-1,.,.,CASSEFWGRENTEAFF,TGTGCCAGCAGTGAATTTTGGGGGAGGGAGAACACTGAAGCTTTCTTT
TRBJ2-1,15,TRBV28,.,.,CASRRGRGAGYEQFF,TGTGCCAGCAGAAGGGGGAGGGGGGCTGGGTATGAGCAGTTCTTC
TRBJ2-6,17,TRBV9,.,.,CASSVDFLGSGANVLTF,TGTGCCAGCAGCGTAGACTTCTTGGGCTCTGGGGCCAACGTCCTGACTTTC
TRBJ2-7,13,TRBV6-1,TRBD1,few,CASNLRTGYEQYF,TGTGCCAGCAACCTACGGACAGGCTACGAGCAGTACTTC
TRBJ2-3,15,TRBV6-1,.,.,CASSEIGLATDTQYF,TGTGCCAGCAGTGAAATCGGTCTGGCCACAGATACGCAGTATTTT
TRBJ1-1,13,TRBV5-1,.,.,CASSLMGLTEAFF,TGCGCCAGCAGCTTGATGGGGCTCACTGAAGCTTTCTTT
TRBJ2-2,12,TRBV10-3,.,.,CAISDLIGELFF,TGTGCCATCAGTGATCTCATCGGGGAGCTGTTTTTT
TRBJ2-2,15,TRBV7-2,TRBD2,.,CASRRGGPFTGELFF,TGTGCCAGCAGACGCGGGGGGCCGTTCACCGGGGAGCTGTTTTTT